Given below is one TCR beta chain in context. The sample comes from a study of blood T cell repertoires in COVID-19. Whole-study context: There were acute and convalescent COVID-19 samples, and they came from the United States, Italy and Spain. The analysed material was cDNA or gDNA that came from T cells, B-cell-depleted T cells, or PBMCs.

In the source study's methods: Reference gene primer amplification gave nucleated cell count estimates. Profiled with immunoSEQ multiplex PCR; TCRdb holds only in-frame clones, not every one. That table is the source of V, J and clone size, and D and trimming were worked out from the DNA. The sample has over 400,000 clones, approximately 85% seen once. The J segment lost 7 bases and the V segment lost 2 bases, leaving 10 bases of the junction unmatched. This CDR3 has 15 residues. Germline loops: CDR1 KGHDR, CDR2 SFDVKD. The V and J genes are TRBV24-1 and TRBJ2-7; 7 bases line up with TRBD2. Sequenced: peripheral blood. This TCR came from a human donor in a cohort sampled during active COVID-19. The CDR3 nucleotides are TGTGCCACCAGTGATTCCGGGACTACATCACGGGAGCAGTACTTC. This sequence encodes CATSDSGTTSREQYF.